A selection of T cell receptor beta chains follows, all from one sample in a study of T cell changes during pregnancy in multiple sclerosis. Clones were sequenced by immunoSEQ multiplex PCR, and TCRdb holds only the in-frame ones, with some missing. This table holds about 46,000 clones, more than 85% found once. The sample consisted of peripheral blood, taken in the third trimester of pregnancy. The source is a female donor with multiple sclerosis, enrolled in a pregnancy study. CDR3s include the opening cysteine and the closing phenylalanine or tryptophan. Each record gives: D gene, J gene, clone size, V gene, CDR3 protein, CDR3 DNA. A D gene is named only where the DNA matches it firmly. Clone size is shown for a subset of rows, as once, few, many or a class of expanded clone.

.,TRBJ2-3,.,TRBV14,CASSQGHSSTDTQYF,TGTGCCAGCAGCCAAGGACACAGTAGCACAGATACGCAGTATTTT
.,TRBJ2-3,.,TRBV11-2,CASSGLPPTDTQYF,TGTGCCAGCAGTGGACTCCCCCCCACAGATACGCAGTATTTT
TRBD2,TRBJ2-5,.,TRBV27,CASSFSSGSGETQYF,TGTGCCAGCAGTTTCAGTAGCGGGAGCGGCGAGACCCAGTACTTC
TRBD2,TRBJ2-7,.,TRBV27,CASSTTSGTTYEQYF,TGTGCCAGCAGCACGACTAGCGGGACGACCTACGAGCAGTACTTC
.,TRBJ2-3,.,TRBV4-3,CASSRDNTDTQYF,TGCGCCAGCAGTCGGGATAACACAGATACGCAGTATTTT
.,TRBJ2-7,.,TRBV5-1,CASRISGNYEQYF,TGCGCCAGCCGGATTAGCGGAAATTACGAGCAGTACTTC
.,TRBJ2-7,.,TRBV6-1,CASSVGGTGYEQYF,TGTGCCAGCAGTGTGGGGGGGACAGGCTACGAGCAGTACTTC
.,TRBJ1-4,few,TRBV30,CAWLAEEKLFF,TGTGCCTGGTTAGCGGAGGAAAAACTGTTTTTT
TRBD2,TRBJ2-1,.,TRBV7-3,CASSLEGGGGEQFF,TGTGCCAGCAGCTTAGAAGGTGGGGGGGGTGAGCAGTTCTTC
.,TRBJ1-1,.,TRBV27,CASSPRKAGYNTEAFF,TGTGCCAGCAGTCCAAGAAAGGCAGGGTATAACACTGAAGCTTTCTTT
.,TRBJ2-2,.,TRBV9,CASSVVAGATGELFF,TGTGCCAGCAGCGTAGTCGCGGGTGCGACCGGGGAGCTGTTTTTT
TRBD2,TRBJ2-3,.,TRBV9,CASSAPGLAGNRADTQYF,TGTGCCAGCAGCGCGCCGGGACTAGCGGGAAATAGGGCAGATACGCAGTATTTT
TRBD1,TRBJ2-2,.,TRBV18,CASSPPQNRGTGELFF,TGTGCCAGCTCACCACCCCAAAACAGGGGCACCGGGGAGCTGTTTTTT
.,TRBJ2-1,.,TRBV28,CASSLSSGGRNEQFF,TGTGCCAGCAGTTTAAGCAGCGGAGGGAGGAATGAGCAGTTCTTC
TRBD1,TRBJ2-3,.,TRBV9,CASRGEGANTQYF,TGTGCCAGCAGGGGAGAGGGGGCAAATACGCAGTATTTT
TRBD1,TRBJ2-3,once,TRBV15,CATSTGDRGLADTQYF,TGTGCCACCAGCACCGGGGACAGGGGGTTGGCAGATACGCAGTATTTT
TRBD2,TRBJ2-1,.,TRBV4-3,CASSQLLAGSSYNEQFF,TGCGCCAGCAGCCAACTACTAGCGGGGAGCTCCTACAATGAGCAGTTCTTC
TRBD1,TRBJ2-2,once,TRBV7-2,CASSPTGTGLRRGELFF,TGTGCCAGCAGCCCTACCGGGACAGGGTTGAGGCGTGGGGAGCTGTTTTTT
TRBD1,TRBJ2-2,once,TRBV4-3,CASSQETLGQNNTGELFF,TGCGCCAGCAGCCAAGAGACGTTGGGACAGAACAACACCGGGGAGCTGTTTTTT
.,TRBJ2-7,.,TRBV14,CASSQVLYEQYF,TGTGCCAGCAGCCAAGTTCTCTACGAGCAGTACTTC
.,TRBJ2-7,.,TRBV7-2,CASSFGHQEQYF,TGTGCCAGCAGCTTCGGACATCAGGAGCAGTACTTC
TRBD2,TRBJ2-1,.,TRBV6-1,CASSGEGREGRNEQFF,TGTGCCAGCAGTGGGGAAGGGCGGGAGGGTCGCAATGAGCAGTTCTTC
TRBD2,TRBJ2-1,.,TRBV4-3,CASSQGASGMGEQFF,TGCGCCAGCAGCCAAGGGGCTAGCGGGATGGGGGAGCAGTTCTTC
TRBD2,TRBJ2-5,.,TRBV9,CASSPRELAGGPGHF,TGTGCCAGCAGCCCGAGGGAGCTAGCGGGAGGGCCTGGTCACTTC
.,TRBJ2-6,.,TRBV19,CASSELMPGANVLTF,TGTGCCAGTAGTGAACTAATGCCTGGGGCCAACGTCCTGACTTTC
.,TRBJ2-7,.,TRBV27,CASSSGTASYEQYF,TGTGCCAGCAGTTCAGGGACTGCATCCTACGAGCAGTACTTC
.,TRBJ2-7,.,TRBV10-3,CAISLSGELYEQYF,TGTGCCATCAGTTTATCTGGGGAGCTCTACGAGCAGTACTTC
TRBD2,TRBJ2-7,.,TRBV27,CASSSRTSGTYEQYF,TGTGCCAGCAGTTCCCGGACTAGCGGGACCTACGAGCAGTACTTC
.,TRBJ1-1,.,TRBV14,CASSLNPPGTWESTEAFF,TGTGCCAGCAGCCTCAATCCCCCCGGCACCTGGGAGAGCACTGAAGCTTTCTTT
TRBD2,TRBJ2-1,.,TRBV7-6,CASSRYLAGRNEQFF,TGTGCCAGCAGTAGGTATCTAGCGGGAAGAAATGAGCAGTTCTTC
.,TRBJ2-2,.,TRBV4-3,CASRPQGITGELFF,TGCGCCAGCAGGCCACAGGGAATCACCGGGGAGCTGTTTTTT
.,TRBJ1-4,.,TRBV15,CATSRGAHNEKLFF,TGTGCCACCAGCAGGGGGGCGCATAACGAAAAACTGTTTTTT
TRBD1,TRBJ2-4,.,TRBV28,CASSIVGTGLAKNIQYF,TGTGCCAGCAGTATAGTCGGGACAGGTCTAGCCAAAAACATTCAGTACTTC
TRBD2,TRBJ2-3,.,TRBV7-9,CASSPLAGEADTQYF,TGTGCCAGCAGCCCCCTAGCGGGAGAAGCAGATACGCAGTATTTT
TRBD1,TRBJ2-7,once,TRBV9,CASSPRDRGVYEQYF,TGTGCCAGCAGCCCGAGGGACAGGGGGGTCTACGAGCAGTACTTC
TRBD1,TRBJ2-7,few,TRBV27,CASSQDRDSYEQYF,TGTGCCAGCAGTCAGGACAGGGACTCCTACGAGCAGTACTTC
.,TRBJ2-2,.,TRBV4-3,CASSHPRGGGNTGELFF,TGCGCCAGCAGCCACCCCAGAGGAGGGGGCAACACCGGGGAGCTGTTTTTT
TRBD1,TRBJ1-2,once,TRBV28,CASSSPGQANYGYTF,TGTGCCAGCAGTTCCCCGGGACAGGCTAACTATGGCTACACCTTC
TRBD1,TRBJ1-3,.,TRBV9,CASSATAQGAGNTIYF,TGTGCCAGCAGCGCGACAGCCCAGGGGGCTGGAAACACCATATATTTT
TRBD1,TRBJ2-4,.,TRBV6-1,CASSEGQGTIQYF,TGTGCCAGCAGTGAAGGACAGGGTACCATTCAGTACTTC
.,TRBJ2-3,few,TRBV7-6,CASSLGSGGGLGDTQYF,TGTGCCAGCAGCTTAGGAAGTGGCGGGGGCTTAGGAGATACGCAGTATTTT
TRBD1,TRBJ2-7,.,TRBV2,CASSFNTPGQVSYEQYF,TGTGCCAGCAGTTTCAATACTCCGGGACAGGTCTCCTACGAGCAGTACTTC
.,TRBJ1-2,.,TRBV6-5,CASTTRAKNGYTF,TGTGCCAGCACCACCAGGGCGAAAAATGGCTACACCTTC
TRBD1,TRBJ2-2,.,TRBV6-1,CASSLDRVSGELFF,TGTGCCAGCAGTCTCGACAGGGTGTCCGGGGAGCTGTTTTTT
TRBD2,TRBJ2-7,.,TRBV27,CASGREDSYEQYF,TGTGCCAGCGGACGGGAGGACTCCTACGAGCAGTACTTC
.,TRBJ2-7,once,TRBV13,CASSLQGRSYEQYF,TGTGCCAGCAGCTTACAGGGGCGGTCCTACGAGCAGTACTTC
TRBD1,TRBJ1-1,.,TRBV18,CASSRQGNTEAFF,TGTGCCAGCTCCCGACAGGGGAACACTGAAGCTTTCTTT